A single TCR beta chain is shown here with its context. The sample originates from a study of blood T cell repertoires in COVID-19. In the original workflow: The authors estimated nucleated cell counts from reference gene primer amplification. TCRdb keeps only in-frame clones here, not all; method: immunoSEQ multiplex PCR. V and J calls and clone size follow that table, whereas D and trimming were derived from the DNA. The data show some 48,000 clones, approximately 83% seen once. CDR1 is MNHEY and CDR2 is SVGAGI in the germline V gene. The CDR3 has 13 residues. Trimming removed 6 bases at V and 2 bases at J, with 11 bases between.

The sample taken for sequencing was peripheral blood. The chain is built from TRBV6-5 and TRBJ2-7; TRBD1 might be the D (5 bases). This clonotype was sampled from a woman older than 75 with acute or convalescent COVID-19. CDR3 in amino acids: CASRTRDTYEQYF. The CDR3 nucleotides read TGTGCCAGCAGGACCAGGGATACCTACGAGCAGTACTTC.